These T cell receptor beta chains were read from a single sample in a study of low-dose radiotherapy and immunotherapy resistance in tumors. TCRdb independently ran MiXCR on the reads; one entry per CDR3 protein. This sample has 60,000 or so distinct CDR3 sequences, with 26% found just once. The sequencing here drew on PBMCs, taken before treatment. The source of these receptors is a male donor with rectosigmoid adenocarcinoma. Each CDR3 is given without its conserved first and last residue. D genes are given only for firm matches.

d_call	v_call	j_call	cdr3_aa
NA	TRBV28	TRBJ2-1	ASNRGYNEQF
TRBD2	TRBV5-6	TRBJ2-2	ASSVLAGAGELF
TRBD2	TRBV4-1	TRBJ2-5	ASSQGTSGSQETQY
NA	TRBV27	TRBJ1-5	ASSPDGTGYQPQH
TRBD1	TRBV29-1	TRBJ2-7	SVTLGQGSYEQY
NA	TRBV29-1	TRBJ2-1	SVDRSYNEQF
NA	TRBV11-3	TRBJ2-1	ASSLVGGRAQEQF
TRBD2	TRBV6-6	TRBJ2-3	ASSFGTSGGNSDTQY
NA	TRBV29-1	TRBJ1-4	SVGVSGGNEKLF
NA	TRBV2	TRBJ2-3	ASSTPSYTDTQY
TRBD1	TRBV5-1	TRBJ2-7	ASRVTQGAWYEQY
TRBD2	TRBV7-2	TRBJ2-5	ASSQGGGAGETQY
NA	TRBV18	TRBJ1-1	ASSPPIRPNTEAF
NA	TRBV19	TRBJ1-6	ASTAGGSNSPLH
NA	TRBV21-1	TRBJ1-4	ASRDRETNEKLF
NA	TRBV18	TRBJ1-5	ASSPRGASSNQPQH
NA	TRBV7-2	TRBJ2-7	ASSLGGVQYEQY
NA	TRBV18	TRBJ2-2	ASSPSERARTGELF
TRBD1	TRBV3-1	TRBJ1-5	ASSQSRTGDNQPQH
TRBD1	TRBV6-1	TRBJ2-5	ASSESAGTGAETQY
NA	TRBV29-1	TRBJ1-2	SVAGGTYGYT
NA	TRBV28	TRBJ1-3	ASSEAQPNTIY
TRBD1	TRBV28	TRBJ1-2	ALEDRATNYGYT
NA	TRBV7-2	TRBJ1-2	ASSPYGTFTNYGYT
NA	TRBV19	TRBJ2-7	ASSIELGGFYEQY
TRBD1	TRBV10-3	TRBJ1-1	AIKSGQGNHNTEAF
TRBD1	TRBV29-1	TRBJ1-2	SAGQGYGYT
TRBD1	TRBV28	TRBJ2-7	ASSPRQGWTSYEQY
TRBD1	TRBV12-3/TRBV12-4	TRBJ2-2	ASSPTGSTGELF
NA	TRBV5-4	TRBJ2-3	ASSLIDSYTDTQY
NA	TRBV3-1	TRBJ2-5	ASSHGETQY
NA	TRBV20-1	TRBJ2-7	SATGLGGPSYEQY
NA	TRBV19	TRBJ2-2	ASSIGGGTGELF
TRBD1	TRBV4-3	TRBJ1-5	ASSLDRGSNQPQH
NA	TRBV19	TRBJ1-5	ASTRETGLNQPQH
TRBD2	TRBV6-2/TRBV6-3	TRBJ2-1	ASSYIAGADEQF
NA	TRBV29-1	TRBJ2-7	SVERGSYEQY
TRBD1	TRBV6-2/TRBV6-3	TRBJ2-3	ASSSYRDRKTDTQY
NA	TRBV29-1	TRBJ2-1	SVFHGLHYNEQF
NA	TRBV7-2	TRBJ1-2	ASSLGRQNYGYT
TRBD2	TRBV18	TRBJ2-3	ASSRTSGFTDTQY
TRBD1	TRBV28	TRBJ2-5	ASSVGQGRGETQY
NA	TRBV12-3/TRBV12-4	TRBJ1-2	ASTPSAGASPYT